The clone carrying this T cell receptor beta chain was seen a few times. Its antigen is as yet unknown. The treatment denotes: around 19 received Ad26.COV2.S at low or high dose, single or two shots; about 5 received placebo; per-sample allocation not given. Samples were taken on day 63 after the first vaccine or placebo injection. Boston supplied an adult donor aged 18-55 years. The vaccine delivered Wuhan-strain SARS-CoV-2 spike through an Ad26 vector. This record belongs to a study of Ad26.COV2.S vaccination and SARS-CoV-2 variants. Study in general: Ad26.COV2.S given intramuscularly, once or twice 56 days apart.

Overall study findings and caveats: From the TCR breadth and depth analyses, total T cell responses may have been underestimated.

Sequencing used immunoSEQ multiplex PCR; TCRdb keeps in-frame clones, though not all of them. Of roughly 330,000 clones in the sample, 75% to 90% are singletons; the top ten hold around 5%. The germline V and J ends were trimmed by 4 bases and 5 bases, with 15 bases remaining between them. This CDR3 has 16 amino acids. The germline V gene has CDR1 MNHEY and CDR2 SVGAGI. This sequence was found in a person between 18 and 65 years old who received the Ad26.COV2.S COVID-19 vaccine or a placebo. The sample here was peripheral blood, taken in a trial of Ad26.COV2.S vaccine versus placebo. V is TRBV6-5 and J is TRBJ1-6, with no clear D. The CDR3 spells CASSLTSGRNNSPLHF. CDR3 nucleotides: TGTGCCAGCAGTTTGACTTCGGGTCGGAATAATTCACCCCTCCACTTT.